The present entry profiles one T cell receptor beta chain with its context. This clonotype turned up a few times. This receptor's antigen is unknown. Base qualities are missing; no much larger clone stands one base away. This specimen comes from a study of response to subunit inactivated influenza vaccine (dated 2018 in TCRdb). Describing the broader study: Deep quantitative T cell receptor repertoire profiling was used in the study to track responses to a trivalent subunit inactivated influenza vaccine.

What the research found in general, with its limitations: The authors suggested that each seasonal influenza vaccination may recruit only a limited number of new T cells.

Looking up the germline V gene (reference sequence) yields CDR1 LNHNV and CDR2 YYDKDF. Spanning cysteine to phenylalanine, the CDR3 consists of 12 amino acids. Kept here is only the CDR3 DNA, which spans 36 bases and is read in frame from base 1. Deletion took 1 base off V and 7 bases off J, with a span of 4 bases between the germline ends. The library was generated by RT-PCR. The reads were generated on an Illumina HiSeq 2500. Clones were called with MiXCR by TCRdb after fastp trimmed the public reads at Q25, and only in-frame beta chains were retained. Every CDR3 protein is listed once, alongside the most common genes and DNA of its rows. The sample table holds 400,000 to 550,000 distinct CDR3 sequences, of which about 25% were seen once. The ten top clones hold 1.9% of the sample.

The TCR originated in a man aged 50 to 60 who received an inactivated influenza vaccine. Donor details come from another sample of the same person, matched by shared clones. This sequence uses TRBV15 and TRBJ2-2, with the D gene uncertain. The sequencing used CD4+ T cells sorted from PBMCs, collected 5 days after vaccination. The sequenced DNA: TGTGCCACCAGCAGAGTCGACGGGGAGCTGTTTTTT. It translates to CATSRVDGELFF.